Below, one T cell receptor (beta chain) is given with its context. Its target is not known. Only in-frame clones appear in the TCRdb table, and some are missing; sequencing was by immunoSEQ multiplex PCR. The data hold about 97,000 clones, with over 75% observed a single time. This record comes from a study of T cell responses to AZD1222 COVID-19 vaccine. Deletions cut 5 bases from V and 4 bases from J, with 15 bases between. Germline assignment: CDR1 SGHNT and CDR2 YENEEA. The CDR3 has 14 residues. Study-level points and caveats: Recipients of AZD1222 seropositive at baseline numbered only five or six.

This specimen was peripheral blood, taken on day 0 of AZD1222 vaccination. This receptor was taken from an adult in good health. The chain employs TRBV11-3 and TRBJ2-7; tentative D call: TRBD1 (7 bases). CDR3 coding DNA: TGTGCCAGCAGCGGGCCGACAGGGACTTACGAGCAGTACTTC. Protein sequence: CASSGPTGTYEQYF.